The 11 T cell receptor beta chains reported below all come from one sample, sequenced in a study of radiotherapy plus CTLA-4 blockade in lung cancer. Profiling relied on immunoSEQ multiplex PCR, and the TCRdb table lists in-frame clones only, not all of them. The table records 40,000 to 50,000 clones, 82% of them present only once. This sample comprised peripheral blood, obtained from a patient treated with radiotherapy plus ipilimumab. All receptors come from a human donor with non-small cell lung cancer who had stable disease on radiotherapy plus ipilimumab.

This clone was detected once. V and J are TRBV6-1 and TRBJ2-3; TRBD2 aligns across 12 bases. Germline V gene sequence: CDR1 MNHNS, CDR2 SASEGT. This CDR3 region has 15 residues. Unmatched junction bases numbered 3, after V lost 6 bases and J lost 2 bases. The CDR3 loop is CASSGLAGPTDTQYF. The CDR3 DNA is TGTGCCAGCAGCGGACTAGCGGGACCCACAGATACGCAGTATTTT.

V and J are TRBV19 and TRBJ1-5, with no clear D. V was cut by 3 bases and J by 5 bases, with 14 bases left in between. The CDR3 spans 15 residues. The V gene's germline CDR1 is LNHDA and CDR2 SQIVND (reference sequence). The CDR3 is CASSIGVAFDQPQHF. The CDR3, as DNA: TGTGCCAGTAGTATCGGAGTGGCGTTTGATCAGCCCCAGCATTTT.

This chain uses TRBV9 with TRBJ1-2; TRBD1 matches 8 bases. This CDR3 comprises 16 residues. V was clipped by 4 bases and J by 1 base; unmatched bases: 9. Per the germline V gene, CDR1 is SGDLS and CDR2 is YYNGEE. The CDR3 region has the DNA TGTGCCAGCAGCCCCTCGACAGGGGCTAATAACTATGGCTACACCTTC. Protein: CASSPSTGANNYGYTF.

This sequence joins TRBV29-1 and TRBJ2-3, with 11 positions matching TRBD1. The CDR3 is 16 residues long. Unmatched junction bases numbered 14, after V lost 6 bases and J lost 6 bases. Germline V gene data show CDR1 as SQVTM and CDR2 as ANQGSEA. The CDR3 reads CSVPSRDRGWLDTQYF. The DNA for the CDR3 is TGCAGCGTCCCCTCCCGGGACAGGGGGTGGTTGGATACGCAGTATTTT.

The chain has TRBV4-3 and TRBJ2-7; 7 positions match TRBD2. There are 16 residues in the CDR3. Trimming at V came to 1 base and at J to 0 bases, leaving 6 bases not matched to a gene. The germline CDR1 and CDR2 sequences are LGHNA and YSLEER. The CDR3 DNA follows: TGCGCCAGCAGCCAAGCCGGCGGGGGTAGCTCCTACGAGCAGTACTTC. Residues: CASSQAGGGSSYEQYF.

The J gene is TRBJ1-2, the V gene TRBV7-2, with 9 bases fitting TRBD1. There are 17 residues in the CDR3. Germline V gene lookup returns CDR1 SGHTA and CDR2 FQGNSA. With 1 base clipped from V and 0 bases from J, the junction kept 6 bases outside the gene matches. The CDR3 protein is CASSLGRQGGSNYGYTF. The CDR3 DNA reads TGTGCCAGCAGCTTAGGCCGACAGGGGGGTTCTAACTATGGCTACACCTTC.

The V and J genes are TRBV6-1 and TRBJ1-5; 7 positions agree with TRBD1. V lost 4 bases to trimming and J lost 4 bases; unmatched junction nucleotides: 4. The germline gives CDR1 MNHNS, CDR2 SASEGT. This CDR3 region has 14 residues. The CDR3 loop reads CASSAQQGNQPQHF. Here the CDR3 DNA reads TGTGCCAGCAGTGCACAACAGGGGAATCAGCCCCAGCATTTT.

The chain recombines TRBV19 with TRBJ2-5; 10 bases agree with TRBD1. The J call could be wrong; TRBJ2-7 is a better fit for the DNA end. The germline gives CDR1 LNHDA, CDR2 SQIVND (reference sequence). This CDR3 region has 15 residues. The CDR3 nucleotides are TGTGCCAGTAGCCCGACTAGGACAGGGGGATACGAGCAGTACTTC. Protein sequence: CASSPTRTGGYEQYF.

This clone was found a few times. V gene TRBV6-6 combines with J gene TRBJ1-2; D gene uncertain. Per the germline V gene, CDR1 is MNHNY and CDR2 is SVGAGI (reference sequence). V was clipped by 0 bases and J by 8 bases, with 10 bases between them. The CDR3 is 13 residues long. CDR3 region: CASSYSITEGYTF. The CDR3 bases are TGTGCCAGCAGTTACTCGATAACCGAGGGCTACACCTTC.

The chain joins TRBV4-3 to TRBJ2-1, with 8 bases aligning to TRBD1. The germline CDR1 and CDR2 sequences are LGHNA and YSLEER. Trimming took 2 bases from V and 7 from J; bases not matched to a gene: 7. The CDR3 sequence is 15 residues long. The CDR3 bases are TGCGCCAGCAGCCAAAATAACAGGGGGTGGAATGAGCAGTTCTTC. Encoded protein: CASSQNNRGWNEQFF.

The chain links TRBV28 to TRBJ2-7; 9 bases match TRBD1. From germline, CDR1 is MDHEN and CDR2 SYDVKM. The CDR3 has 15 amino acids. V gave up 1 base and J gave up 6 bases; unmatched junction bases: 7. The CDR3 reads CASSLLIQGAGEQYF. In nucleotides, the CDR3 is TGTGCCAGCAGTTTATTAATACAGGGGGCAGGCGAGCAGTACTTC.